These 27 T cell receptor beta chains share one sample of origin, sequenced in a study of memory CD4+ T cells and cytomegalovirus serostatus. Clones were read by immunoSEQ multiplex PCR, and TCRdb kept only the in-frame ones, dropping some. The sample lists 50,000 to 65,000 clones, about 74% seen once, with almost 0.9% in the top ten. Single viable CD3+CD4+CD8-CD45RO+ cells were sorted as the memory CD4+ T cells. The sequenced material came from memory CD4+ T cells from blood. All receptors derive from an adult in good health and CMV-seronegative.

This clone has only a few counts. The chain carries TRBV5-1 and TRBJ1-5; 8 nucleotides match TRBD1. The CDR3 sequence is 15 residues long. Germline loops: CDR1 SGHRS, CDR2 YFSETQ. Germline trimming cut 4 bases from V and 6 bases from J; bases unmatched to any gene: 9. CDR3 in amino acids: CASSEGTGASQPQHF. The CDR3 region has the DNA TGCGCCAGCAGCGAGGGGACAGGTGCTAGTCAGCCCCAGCATTTT.

This sequence joins TRBV18 and TRBJ1-6; 7 bases agree with TRBD1. V shed 6 bases, J shed 5 bases, and the junction held 7 bases outside the gene matches. Germline V gene lookup returns CDR1 KGHSH and CDR2 LQKENI. CDR3 size: 15 residues. CDR3 coding DNA: TGTGCCAGCTCGCCCGACAGGGCCGATAATTCACCCCTCCACTTT. Translating it yields CASSPDRADNSPLHF.

The chain is built from TRBV6-5 and TRBJ2-1; TRBD1 matches 7 bases. Germline assignment: CDR1 MNHEY and CDR2 SVGAGI. The CDR3 extends over 15 amino acids. With 0 bases clipped from V and 3 bases from J, the junction kept 2 bases outside the gene matches. CDR3 coding DNA: TGTGCCAGCAGTTACTCGGGGACAGTCTACAATGAGCAGTTCTTC. Its translation is CASSYSGTVYNEQFF.

This chain joins TRBV5-1 and TRBJ2-7; maybe TRBD2 (6 bases). The CDR3 loop spans 13 amino acids. V was trimmed by 2 bases and J by 3 bases, leaving 9 bases between them. Germline values: CDR1 SGHRS, CDR2 YFSETQ. CDR3 DNA: TGCGCCAGCAGCTTTCAGGGAGGCTACGAGCAGTACTTC. Protein: CASSFQGGYEQYF.

The chain carries TRBV7-9 and TRBJ2-5; D is undetermined. The V gene's germline CDR1 is SEHNR and CDR2 FQNEAQ (reference sequence). The CDR3 totals 13 residues. Trimming removed 5 bases from V and 1 base from J, with 8 bases in between. The CDR3 spells CASSPISQETQYF. For the CDR3, the DNA is TGTGCCAGCAGCCCTATAAGCCAAGAGACCCAGTACTTC.

CDR3 amino acids: CASSPVLEGAYTGELFF. As DNA, the CDR3 is TGTGCCAGCTCACCAGTTTTAGAGGGGGCCTACACCGGGGAGCTGTTTTTT. The J gene is TRBJ2-2, the V gene TRBV18; 7 bases fit TRBD1. Unmatched junction bases numbered 9, after V lost 2 bases and J lost 3 bases. This CDR3 comprises 17 residues. Looked up from germline, CDR1 is KGHSH and CDR2 is LQKENI.

The chain joins TRBV19 to TRBJ1-2, with D possibly being TRBD1 (5 bases). Trimming shortened V by 7 bases and J by 4 bases, and 10 bases separated the two germline ends. Germline V CDR1 and CDR2: LNHDA, SQIVND (reference sequence). The CDR3 runs to 12 residues. The CDR3 sequence: CASMEGFYGYTF. CDR3 in DNA: TGTGCCAGTATGGAGGGGTTCTATGGCTACACCTTC.

The chain uses TRBV5-1 and TRBJ2-1; 7 bases match TRBD1. V was pared by 4 bases and J by 1 base, with 5 bases of the junction left unmatched. CDR3 length: 15 residues. From germline, CDR1 is SGHRS and CDR2 YFSETQ. The CDR3 sequence is CASSIDRASYNEQFF. In DNA, the CDR3 is TGCGCCAGCAGCATTGACAGGGCTTCCTACAATGAGCAGTTCTTC.

The rearrangement uses TRBV29-1 and TRBJ2-1, with D maybe TRBD2 (6 bases). The CDR3 is 12 amino acids. Germline loops: CDR1 SQVTM, CDR2 ANQGSEA. V was trimmed by 2 bases and J by 10 bases, leaving 12 bases between them. The CDR3 is CSVELEGREQFF. The CDR3 nucleotides are TGCAGCGTTGAATTGGAGGGGAGAGAGCAGTTCTTC.

The table lists this clone with a count of one. The chain carries TRBV5-6 and TRBJ2-3, with a possible D match to TRBD2 (6 bases). The CDR3 extends over 17 amino acids. V lost 5 bases and J 2 bases, leaving 21 bases between the germline ends. Per germline, CDR1 SGHDT and CDR2 YYEEEE. The DNA for the CDR3 is TGTGCCAGCAGTTTCACCTCCGGGACTGCGAACACAGATACGCAGTATTTT. This gives the protein CASSFTSGTANTDTQYF.

The J gene is TRBJ2-3, the V gene TRBV6-1; 7 bases agree with TRBD2. CDR1 and CDR2 (germline): MNHNS, SASEGT. The CDR3 sequence is 11 residues long. CDR3 sequence: CAASGADTQYF. CDR3 in DNA: TGTGCGGCCAGCGGGGCAGATACGCAGTATTTT.

This clone has a single count. The CDR3 nucleotides read TGTGCCAGCAGGACAGGACGGGGGGGCCGGTACAATGAGCAGTTCTTC. Residues: CASRTGRGGRYNEQFF. The chain recombines TRBV7-8 with TRBJ2-1; 8 nucleotides agree with TRBD2. This CDR3 region has 16 residues. The germline gives CDR1 SGHVS, CDR2 FQNEAQ. V gave up 6 bases and J gave up 4 bases; unmatched junction bases: 11.

The chain combines TRBV10-3 with TRBJ1-2; D perhaps matches TRBD1 (5 bases). CDR1 is ENHRY, CDR2 SYGVKD, per germline. Trimming shortened V by 7 bases and J by 6 bases, and 18 bases separated the two germline ends. The CDR3 is 14 residues long. The CDR3 spells CAITLEVGGDGYTF. The CDR3 nucleotides are TGTGCCATCACCCTAGAGGTGGGGGGAGATGGCTACACCTTC.

Concerning this clone itself: Additional DNA sequences in this sample encode the identical CDR3. The CDR3 coding sequence is TGTGCCACCAAAGTGACAGGGAGCAATCAGCCCCAGCATTTT. This codes for CATKVTGSNQPQHF. The gene calls are TRBV19 and TRBJ1-5; 7 nucleotides align to TRBD1. The CDR3 has 14 residues. CDR1 LNHDA and CDR2 SQIVND come from the germline V gene (reference sequence). Unmatched junction bases numbered 7, after V lost 10 bases and J lost 1 base.

J is TRBJ1-5 and V is TRBV9; D is possibly TRBD1 (5 bases). This CDR3 spans 15 amino acids. Germline V gives CDR1 SGDLS, CDR2 YYNGEE. Trimming removed 0 bases at V and 3 bases at J, with 10 bases between. CDR3 sequence reads: CASSVGRQINQPQHF. As DNA, the CDR3 is TGTGCCAGCAGCGTAGGGAGACAGATCAATCAGCCCCAGCATTTT.

This clone was counted between two and nine times. The rearrangement links TRBV11-2 to TRBJ1-4, with D hard to call. Germline loops: CDR1 SGHAT, CDR2 FQNNGV. Trimming cost V 1 base and J 11 bases, with 8 bases left between them. This CDR3 has 12 residues. This chain's CDR3 is CASSLVDQKLFF. The CDR3 DNA reads TGTGCCAGCAGCTTAGTTGATCAGAAACTGTTTTTT.

The rearrangement links TRBV9 to TRBJ1-4; 7 nucleotides align to TRBD1. V trimming: 3 bases; J trimming: 8 bases; junction bases outside the gene matches: 7. CDR3 length equals 14 residues. CDR1 is SGDLS, CDR2 YYNGEE, per germline. The CDR3 protein is CASSARQGSEKLFF. In DNA form, the CDR3 reads TGTGCCAGCAGCGCGCGACAGGGAAGCGAAAAACTGTTTTTT.

CDR3 region: CASSPPGVYEQYF. The CDR3 nucleotides are TGTGCCAGCTCACCACCGGGGGTATACGAGCAGTACTTC. The chain combines TRBV18 with TRBJ2-7, with D perhaps matching TRBD1 or TRBD2 (5 bases each). Trimming shortened V by 0 bases and J by 4 bases, and 7 bases separated the two germline ends. The CDR3 extends over 13 amino acids. Germline lookup yields CDR1 KGHSH and CDR2 LQKENI.

The gene calls are TRBV5-6 and TRBJ1-4; D not certain. The length of the CDR3 is 14 residues. Trimming removed 3 bases at V and 8 bases at J, with 14 bases between. The germline V gene has CDR1 SGHDT and CDR2 YYEEEE. The CDR3 loop is CASSSLREGEKLFF. In DNA form, the CDR3 reads TGTGCCAGCAGCTCCCTAAGGGAAGGCGAAAAACTGTTTTTT.

This clone was observed once. V is TRBV18 and J is TRBJ2-2, with 7 bases aligning to TRBD1. With 2 bases clipped from V and 0 bases from J, the junction kept 9 bases outside the gene matches. Germline V gives CDR1 KGHSH, CDR2 LQKENI. The CDR3 covers 18 residues. The CDR3 here is CASSPNRGGPSNTGELFF. CDR3 DNA sequence: TGTGCCAGCTCACCAAACAGGGGTGGGCCCTCGAACACCGGGGAGCTGTTTTTT.

This sequence joins TRBV10-3 and TRBJ1-4; D is possibly TRBD1 (6 bases). V was cut by 3 bases and J by 3 bases, with 11 bases left in between. From germline, CDR1 is ENHRY and CDR2 SYGVKD. The CDR3 is 15 amino acids. For the CDR3, the DNA is TGTGCCATCAGTGACCTACAGGGCCCTAATGAAAAACTGTTTTTT. Its translation: CAISDLQGPNEKLFF.

The chain joins TRBV4-3 to TRBJ1-2; no firm D call. Per germline, CDR1 LGHNA and CDR2 YSLEER. The length of the CDR3 is 14 residues. Trimming stripped 2 bases from V and 3 bases from J, with 10 bases between. The CDR3 reads CASSQLDRYYGYTF. CDR3 sequence (DNA): TGCGCCAGCAGCCAATTGGACCGGTACTATGGCTACACCTTC.

V usage is TRBV2 and J usage is TRBJ1-3; D perhaps matches TRBD1 (6 bases). Germline-derived CDR1 and CDR2 are SNHLY and FYNNEI. The CDR3 covers 14 residues. V gave up 6 bases and J gave up 1 base, with 10 bases separating them. Here the CDR3 reads CASRDSGSGNTIYF. DNA for the CDR3: TGTGCCAGCAGGGACAGTGGATCTGGAAACACCATATATTTT.

This clone has only a few counts. The CDR3 bases are TGTGCCAGCAGCAGACAAGGGAATCAGCCCCAGCATTTT. This sequence encodes CASSRQGNQPQHF. The V call is TRBV7-2, the J call TRBJ1-5; D is uncertain. The germline V and J ends were trimmed by 5 bases and 4 bases, with 9 bases remaining between them. Per the germline V gene, CDR1 is SGHTA and CDR2 is FQGNSA. This CDR3 has 13 residues. Variable domain in full (rest from reference TRBV7-2 and TRBJ1-5): GAGVSQSPSNKVTEKGKDVELRCDPISGHTALYWYRQSLGQGLEFLIYFQGNSAPDKSGLPSDRFSAERTGGSVSTLTIQRTQQEDSAVYLCASSRQGNQPQHFGDGTRLSIL.

The chain combines TRBV29-1 with TRBJ2-2; D gene unclear. This CDR3 is 12 amino acids long. V lost 4 bases and J lost 7, with 10 bases in between. Germline V gives CDR1 SQVTM, CDR2 ANQGSEA. This CDR3 is CSVGSLIGELFF. In DNA form, the CDR3 reads TGCAGCGTTGGCTCGTTGATCGGGGAGCTGTTTTTT.

This chain uses TRBV6-1 with TRBJ2-7; D gene uncertain. The V end was cut by 6 bases, the J end by 3 bases, with 6 bases between. CDR1 is MNHNS and CDR2 is SASEGT in the germline V gene. The CDR3 is 11 residues long. CDR3 in amino acids: CASRLNYEQYF. CDR3 DNA sequence: TGTGCCAGCAGGCTAAACTACGAGCAGTACTTC.

In this sample, this clone turned up a few times. The chain combines TRBV18 with TRBJ1-3, with D perhaps matching TRBD1 (5 bases). The germline V and J ends were trimmed by 2 bases and 0 bases, with 14 bases remaining between them. Per germline, CDR1 KGHSH and CDR2 LQKENI. The CDR3 contains 17 residues. For the CDR3, the DNA is TGTGCCAGCTCACCAATGGGGCAGGGTCTCTCTGGAAACACCATATATTTT. It translates to CASSPMGQGLSGNTIYF.